Below, 29 T cell receptor beta chains from the same sample are listed, as sequenced in a study of cytomegalovirus exposure and HLA in healthy donors. Amplification used 60 Vbeta primers and 13 Jbeta primers. Sequenced by immunoSEQ multiplex PCR; TCRdb stores in-frame clones only, minus some. The sample lists 77,000 or so clones; over 70% were seen once. The sample consisted of PBMCs. Receptor source: a man aged 35-49 years in good health and CMV-seronegative.

This clone was observed a handful of times. V is TRBV27 and J is TRBJ2-1, with a possible D match to TRBD2 (6 bases). The CDR3 has 15 residues. Trimming cost V 5 bases and J 6 bases, with 17 bases left between them. Germline CDR1 is MNHEY and CDR2 is SMNVEV (reference sequence). The CDR3 sequence: CASSALAASVNEQFF. CDR3 in DNA: TGTGCCAGCAGTGCACTAGCCGCCTCGGTCAATGAGCAGTTCTTC.

The J gene is TRBJ2-7, the V gene TRBV28; TRBD2 might be the D (6 bases). Germline CDR1 MDHEN, CDR2 SYDVKM. The CDR3 contains 14 residues. V lost 3 bases and J 2 bases, leaving 11 bases between the germline ends. The CDR3, as DNA: TGTGCCAGCAGTTTTAGCGGTACGACCTACGAGCAGTACTTC. Translated, it gives CASSFSGTTYEQYF.

In its sample, this clone was seen once. V and J are TRBV19 and TRBJ2-1; 9 nucleotides match TRBD2. The CDR3 is 21 residues long. The V and J ends lost 5 bases and 6 bases, in that order; junction bases with no gene match: 26. Germline assignment: CDR1 LNHDA and CDR2 SQIVND (reference sequence). The CDR3 nucleotides are TGTGCCAGTAGTGCGCGACTAGCGGCACAAGCAGTCCAACCTAGTATCAATGAGCAGTTCTTC. Protein: CASSARLAAQAVQPSINEQFF.

The V and J genes are TRBV11-3 and TRBJ2-2, with 7 positions matching TRBD1. The CDR3 spans 16 residues. Germline V gene lookup returns CDR1 SGHNT and CDR2 YENEEA. With 6 bases clipped from V and 1 base from J, the junction kept 8 bases outside the gene matches. The CDR3 bases are TGTGCCAGCAGGGAAAACAGGGGATTGAACACCGGGGAGCTGTTTTTT. It codes for CASRENRGLNTGELFF.

In its sample, this clone was seen a few times. The rearrangement links TRBV29-1 to TRBJ1-2; 9 bases agree with TRBD1. CDR1 and CDR2 from the germline V gene are SQVTM and ANQGSEA. V gave up 3 bases and J gave up 4 bases; unmatched junction bases: 9. This CDR3 is built from 15 residues. The CDR3 nucleotides are TGCAGCGTTGATAGTGGACAGGGGATAGGCTATGGCTACACCTTC. Translating gives CSVDSGQGIGYGYTF. Combining the CDR3 with reference TRBV29-1 and TRBJ1-2 gives the whole variable domain SAVISQKPSRDICQRGTSLTIQCQVDSQVTMMFWYRQQPGQSLTLIATANQGSEATYESGFVIDKFPISRPNLTFSTLTVSNMSPEDSSIYLCSVDSGQGIGYGYTFGSGTRLTVV.

This clone was observed once. The chain recombines TRBV23-1 with TRBJ2-1; 12 bases are shared with TRBD2. TRBV23-1 is identified as an open reading frame with a role that is uncertain. The CDR3 loop spans 17 amino acids. The ends lost 1 base at V and 5 bases at J; junction bases unmatched: 6. This CDR3 reads CASSQWGLAGRNNEQFF. CDR3 DNA: TGCGCCAGCAGTCAATGGGGACTAGCGGGCCGAAACAATGAGCAGTTCTTC.

The chain combines TRBV15 with TRBJ2-1, with TRBD2 as a possible D gene (7 bases). Germline V gives CDR1 LNHNV, CDR2 YYDKDF (reference sequence). This CDR3 is built from 14 residues. Trimming took off 8 bases at V and 3 bases at J, with 14 bases between the two ends. CDR3 sequence: CATGGGEVYNEQFF. The CDR3 DNA is TGTGCCACCGGGGGGGGCGAAGTCTACAATGAGCAGTTCTTC.

This chain connects TRBV27 to TRBJ2-1; D might be TRBD1 (5 bases). Germline values: CDR1 MNHEY, CDR2 SMNVEV (reference sequence). V shed 3 bases and J shed 0 bases, with 9 bases lying between them. The CDR3 length is 15 residues. CDR3 coding DNA: TGTGCCAGCAGTTTTCGACAGCTCTCCTACAATGAGCAGTTCTTC. The encoded protein is CASSFRQLSYNEQFF.

The rearrangement joins TRBV6-1 to TRBJ2-2; 7 bases are shared with TRBD2. Trimming cost V 2 bases and J 3 bases; bases outside gene matches: 3. Germline-derived CDR1 and CDR2 are MNHNS and SASEGT. This CDR3 comprises 15 residues. The CDR3 sequence: CASSEPGLHTGELFF. The CDR3, as DNA: TGTGCCAGCAGTGAACCGGGACTACACACCGGGGAGCTGTTTTTT.

This clone came up a few times. The chain employs TRBV7-9 and TRBJ2-5; D ambiguous. Germline V gene sequence: CDR1 SEHNR, CDR2 FQNEAQ (reference sequence). With 1 base removed from V and 5 bases from J, the gap between germline ends came to 5 bases. The CDR3 covers 12 residues. The CDR3: CASSLVRETQYF. The CDR3 DNA is TGTGCCAGCAGCTTAGTACGGGAGACCCAGTACTTC.

In its sample, this clone was seen a few times. The chain is built from TRBV7-3 and TRBJ1-2; the D gene is possibly TRBD1 (6 bases). V lost 5 bases, J lost 8 bases, and 27 bases lay in between. Germline loops: CDR1 SGHTA, CDR2 FQGTGA. This CDR3 is 17 amino acids long. The CDR3 protein is CASSPFGGVMPGEGYTF. The CDR3 DNA reads as TGTGCCAGCAGCCCTTTTGGGGGCGTGATGCCCGGGGAGGGCTACACCTTC.

The chain carries TRBV19 and TRBJ1-4; D remains unclear. V was cut by 6 bases and J by 7 bases, with 15 bases left in between. The CDR3 runs 14 residues. Germline loops: CDR1 LNHDA, CDR2 SQIVND (reference sequence). This CDR3 is CASRDRVGREKLFF. Here the CDR3 DNA reads TGTGCCAGTAGAGACCGGGTCGGTCGTGAAAAACTGTTTTTT. Drawing the rest from reference TRBV19 and TRBJ1-4, the complete variable domain is DGGITQSPKYLFRKEGQNVTLSCEQNLNHDAMYWYRQDPGQGLRLIYYSQIVNDFQKGDIAEGYSVSREKKESFPLTVTSAQKNPTAFYLCASRDRVGREKLFFGSGTQLSVL.

The genes are TRBV14 and TRBJ2-2; a weak D match, TRBD2 (6 bases). Germline V lookup: CDR1 SGHDN, CDR2 FVKESK. V lost 4 bases and J 6 bases, leaving 18 bases between the germline ends. The CDR3 loop spans 16 amino acids. Here the CDR3 DNA reads TGTGCCAGCAGCCCCACCGGGACTCAGGTCGCCGGGGAGCTGTTTTTT. This gives the protein CASSPTGTQVAGELFF.

The CDR3 DNA is TGTGCCAGCAGCTTAGGGACCACAGGGGACAATGAGCAGTTCTTC. This gives the protein CASSLGTTGDNEQFF. The genes are TRBV11-3 and TRBJ2-1; 7 positions match TRBD1. CDR1 SGHNT and CDR2 YENEEA come from the germline V gene. The CDR3 has 15 amino acids. V trimming: 1 base; J trimming: 5 bases; junction bases outside the gene matches: 5.

The chain links TRBV2 to TRBJ2-7, with 7 bases lining up with TRBD1. The CDR3 extends over 14 amino acids. The junction had 1 base not matched to a gene; V was cut back by 0 bases and J by 2 bases. Germline CDR1 and CDR2: SNHLY and FYNNEI. The CDR3 nucleotides are TGTGCCAGCAGTGAAGCAGGGACAGCCTACGAGCAGTACTTC. Encoded protein: CASSEAGTAYEQYF.

The gene calls are TRBV19 and TRBJ2-1; TRBD2 agrees at 10 bases. The CDR3 loop spans 16 amino acids. The ends lost 3 bases at V and 9 bases at J; junction bases unmatched: 11. Per the germline V gene, CDR1 is LNHDA and CDR2 is SQIVND (reference sequence). The CDR3 DNA reads as TGTGCCAGTAGTATCGGGCTAGCGGGAGTGCGCGGTGAGCAGTTCTTC. The encoded protein is CASSIGLAGVRGEQFF.

The count of this clone is one. The chain combines TRBV28 with TRBJ1-2, with D uncertain. The CDR3 contains 15 residues. The germline CDR1 and CDR2 sequences are MDHEN and SYDVKM. Trimming shortened V by 3 bases and J by 3 bases, and 14 bases separated the two germline ends. The CDR3 bases are TGTGCCAGCAGTTTCTCGGGAGTCCTGTACTATGGCTACACCTTC. It encodes CASSFSGVLYYGYTF.

This rearrangement joins TRBV28 to TRBJ2-3; tentative D call: TRBD1 (5 bases). V was trimmed by 5 bases and J by 3 bases, leaving 24 bases between them. The CDR3 sequence is 18 residues long. Germline V CDR1 and CDR2: MDHEN, SYDVKM. DNA of the CDR3: TGTGCCAGCAGTCCCCCCACACGGACACCCGTCCGAACAGATACGCAGTATTTT. Its protein product is CASSPPTRTPVRTDTQYF.

In regard to this clone: Other DNA sequences in this specimen translate into the identical CDR3. The chain has TRBV18 and TRBJ2-2, with D possibly TRBD1 on 5 matching bases. The CDR3 is 13 amino acids. Trimming took 6 bases from V and 2 from J, leaving 7 bases between them. In germline, CDR1 is KGHSH, CDR2 LQKENI. The CDR3: CASSDRNTGELFF. As DNA, the CDR3 is TGTGCCAGCTCCGACAGAAACACCGGGGAGCTGTTTTTT.

The chain is built from TRBV6-5 and TRBJ2-1; TRBD2 might be the D (6 bases). The CDR3 loop spans 15 amino acids. In germline, CDR1 is MNHEY, CDR2 SVGAGI. V was clipped by 5 bases and J by 5 bases, with 16 bases between them. As DNA, the CDR3 is TGTGCCAGCAGTGGAGACCGGGGGATGAACAATGAGCAGTTCTTC. This encodes CASSGDRGMNNEQFF.

The chain links TRBV5-1 to TRBJ2-1, with a tentative D call TRBD2 (5 bases). CDR1 and CDR2 (germline): SGHRS, YFSETQ. This CDR3 region has 15 residues. Trimming stripped 0 bases from V and 6 bases from J, with 13 bases between. The DNA of the CDR3 is TGCGCCAGCAGCTTGGACGCTAGCTTTGGCAATGAGCAGTTCTTC. This sequence encodes CASSLDASFGNEQFF.

The chain employs TRBV19 and TRBJ2-2, with 12 bases identical to TRBD2. This CDR3 has 16 amino acids. V shed 5 bases and J 6 bases; nucleotides not matched to a gene: 7. Germline loops: CDR1 LNHDA, CDR2 SQIVND (reference sequence). The CDR3 loop is CASSPSGRALAGELFF. For the CDR3, the DNA is TGTGCCAGTAGTCCTAGCGGGAGGGCCCTAGCCGGGGAGCTGTTTTTT.

The J gene is TRBJ2-1, the V gene TRBV7-3, with D maybe TRBD2 (6 bases). The CDR3 is made up of 15 amino acids. Germline V lookup: CDR1 SGHTA, CDR2 FQGTGA. Trimming removed 8 bases from V and 2 bases from J, with 16 bases in between. The CDR3 loop is CASRLTGGTYNEQFF. The CDR3 DNA reads as TGTGCCAGCCGATTGACTGGCGGGACCTACAATGAGCAGTTCTTC.

This clone was observed once. V usage is TRBV5-4 and J usage is TRBJ2-7; 10 bases are shared with TRBD2. CDR3 length: 17 residues. V gave up 3 bases and J gave up 3 bases; unmatched junction bases: 12. Germline V gives CDR1 SGHNT, CDR2 YYREEE (reference sequence). This CDR3 is CASSWPWASGSFYEQYF. DNA for the CDR3: TGTGCCAGCAGCTGGCCCTGGGCTAGCGGGAGCTTCTACGAGCAGTACTTC.

The chain links TRBV11-2 to TRBJ2-5, with 12 nucleotides matching TRBD2. The CDR3 is 17 residues long. Unmatched junction bases numbered 7, after V lost 1 base and J lost 4 bases. Germline assignment: CDR1 SGHAT and CDR2 FQNNGV. CDR3 DNA: TGTGCCAGCAGCTTAGTTCGCCTAGCGGGAGGGATAGAGACCCAGTACTTC. Translation: CASSLVRLAGGIETQYF.

This chain connects TRBV20-1 to TRBJ2-7, with D perhaps matching TRBD2 (5 bases). V was cut by 5 bases and J by 3 bases, with 8 bases left in between. Germline V gene data show CDR1 as DFQATT and CDR2 as SNEGSKA (reference sequence). CDR3 length equals 11 residues. The CDR3 is CSAAGYYEQYF. The CDR3 DNA reads as TGCAGTGCTGCGGGCTACTACGAGCAGTACTTC.

The chain links TRBV18 to TRBJ2-7, with a weak D call TRBD2 (5 bases). Trimming stripped 2 bases from V and 6 bases from J, with 11 bases between. The V gene's germline CDR1 is KGHSH and CDR2 LQKENI. The CDR3 runs to 13 residues. Here the CDR3 DNA reads TGTGCCAGCTCACCAAGGACTCCCTTCGAGCAGTACTTC. It translates to CASSPRTPFEQYF.

V and J are TRBV6-4 and TRBJ1-5; tentative D call: TRBD1 (6 bases). Trimming took 6 bases from V and 5 from J, leaving 14 bases between them. This CDR3 has 14 residues. Per the germline V gene, CDR1 is MRHNA and CDR2 is SNTAGT. CDR3 nucleotide sequence: TGTGCCAGCAGCCCCGGGGAGGGGGATCAGCCCCAGCATTTT. As protein: CASSPGEGDQPQHF.

The chain couples TRBV28 to TRBJ2-3, with a possible D match to TRBD1 (5 bases). V lost 6 bases to trimming and J lost 7 bases, with 14 bases between them. Germline V gene data show CDR1 as MDHEN and CDR2 as SYDVKM. The length of the CDR3 is 13 residues. The CDR3 DNA is TGTGCCAGCAGAGAAAGTAGGGGATATACGCAGTATTTT. Its translation is CASRESRGYTQYF.